These 4 T cell receptor beta chains share one sample of origin, sequenced in a study of blood T cell repertoires in COVID-19. Sequencing was performed with immunoSEQ multiplex PCR; in TCRdb, only in-frame clones are kept and a portion is missing. Seen here are about 170,000 clones, 85% to 90% observed once, and the top ten hold approximately 2.1%. The sequenced sample was peripheral blood. The source of these receptors is a man over 45 who had recovered from COVID-19.

The chain links TRBV6-2 or TRBV6-3 to TRBJ2-3; D may be TRBD2 (6 bases). Per germline, CDR1 MNHEY and CDR2 SVGEGT. CDR3 length: 13 residues. Trimming pared 0 bases from V and 12 bases from J, leaving 13 bases between. The CDR3 nucleotides are TGTGCCAGCAGTTACTCCACCGGGACTTCTCAGTATTTT. Protein: CASSYSTGTSQYF.

The chain uses TRBV30 and TRBJ2-3, with 8 bases that match TRBD1. This CDR3 spans 15 amino acids. V shed 0 bases and J 5 bases; nucleotides not matched to a gene: 7. Germline-derived CDR1 and CDR2 are GTSNPN and SVGIG (reference sequence). In DNA form, the CDR3 reads TGTGCCTGGAGTGTGGGACAGGTAAATCGAGATACGCAGTATTTT. Protein sequence: CAWSVGQVNRDTQYF.

This rearrangement joins TRBV18 to TRBJ2-7; D not resolved. The CDR3 extends over 15 amino acids. V gave up 2 bases and J gave up 2 bases, with 13 bases separating them. Looked up from germline, CDR1 is KGHSH and CDR2 is LQKENI. CDR3 protein: CASSPVAVGPYEQYF. CDR3 nucleotides: TGTGCCAGCTCACCAGTGGCGGTGGGTCCCTACGAGCAGTACTTC.

V usage is TRBV9 and J usage is TRBJ2-5, with a tentative D call TRBD2 (7 bases). Looked up from germline, CDR1 is SGDLS and CDR2 is YYNGEE. The CDR3 has 14 residues. Trimming removed 0 bases at V and 5 bases at J, with 11 bases between. The CDR3 region is CASSVGGGRETQYF. As DNA, the CDR3 is TGTGCCAGCAGCGTAGGGGGGGGCCGCGAGACCCAGTACTTC.